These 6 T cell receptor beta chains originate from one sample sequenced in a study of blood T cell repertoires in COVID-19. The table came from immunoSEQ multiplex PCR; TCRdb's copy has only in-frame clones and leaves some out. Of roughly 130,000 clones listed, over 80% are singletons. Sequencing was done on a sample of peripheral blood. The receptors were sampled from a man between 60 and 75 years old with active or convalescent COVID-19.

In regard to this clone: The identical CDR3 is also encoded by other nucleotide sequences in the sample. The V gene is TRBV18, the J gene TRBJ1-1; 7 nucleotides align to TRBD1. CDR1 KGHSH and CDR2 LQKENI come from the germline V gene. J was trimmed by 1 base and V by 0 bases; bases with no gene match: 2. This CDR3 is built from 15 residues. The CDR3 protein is CASSPPGQANTEAFF. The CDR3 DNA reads TGTGCCAGCTCACCACCCGGACAGGCGAACACTGAAGCTTTCTTT. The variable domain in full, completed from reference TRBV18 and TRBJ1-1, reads NAGVMQNPRHLVRRRGQEARLRCSPMKGHSHVYWYRQLPEEGLKFMVYLQKENIIDESGMPKERFSAEFPKEGPSILRIQQVVRGDSAAYFCASSPPGQANTEAFFGQGTRLTVV.

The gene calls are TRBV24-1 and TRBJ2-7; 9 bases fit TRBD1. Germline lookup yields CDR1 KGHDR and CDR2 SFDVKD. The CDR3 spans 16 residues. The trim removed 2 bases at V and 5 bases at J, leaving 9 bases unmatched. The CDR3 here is CATSDSAQGAPHEQYF. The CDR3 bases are TGTGCCACCAGTGATTCAGCACAGGGGGCGCCCCACGAGCAGTACTTC.

CDR3 nucleotides: TGTGCCACCAGTGAATCTAGCGGGAGTTTGTACGAGCAGTACTTC. As protein: CATSESSGSLYEQYF. The chain is built from TRBV24-1 and TRBJ2-7; 10 bases align to TRBD2. V lost 4 bases and J lost 4; bases outside the gene matches: 6. Germline assignment: CDR1 KGHDR and CDR2 SFDVKD. The CDR3 loop spans 15 amino acids.

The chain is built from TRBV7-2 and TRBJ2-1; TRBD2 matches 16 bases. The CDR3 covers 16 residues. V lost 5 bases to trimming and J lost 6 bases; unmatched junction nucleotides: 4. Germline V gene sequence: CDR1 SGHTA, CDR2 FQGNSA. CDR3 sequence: CASSPGTSGRVNEQFF. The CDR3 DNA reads TGTGCCAGCAGCCCAGGGACTAGCGGGAGGGTCAATGAGCAGTTCTTC.

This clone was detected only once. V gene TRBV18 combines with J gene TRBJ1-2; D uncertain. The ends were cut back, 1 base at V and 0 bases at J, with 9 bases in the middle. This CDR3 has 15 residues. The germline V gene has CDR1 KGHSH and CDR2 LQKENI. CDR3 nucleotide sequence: TGTGCCAGCTCACCACAGCAGACTTCTAACTATGGCTACACCTTC. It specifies CASSPQQTSNYGYTF.

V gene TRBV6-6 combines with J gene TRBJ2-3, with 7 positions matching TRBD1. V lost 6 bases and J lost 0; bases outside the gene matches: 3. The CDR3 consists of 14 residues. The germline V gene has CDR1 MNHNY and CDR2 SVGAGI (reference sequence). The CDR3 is CASSHRGSTDTQYF. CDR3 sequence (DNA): TGTGCCAGCAGCCACAGGGGAAGCACAGATACGCAGTATTTT.